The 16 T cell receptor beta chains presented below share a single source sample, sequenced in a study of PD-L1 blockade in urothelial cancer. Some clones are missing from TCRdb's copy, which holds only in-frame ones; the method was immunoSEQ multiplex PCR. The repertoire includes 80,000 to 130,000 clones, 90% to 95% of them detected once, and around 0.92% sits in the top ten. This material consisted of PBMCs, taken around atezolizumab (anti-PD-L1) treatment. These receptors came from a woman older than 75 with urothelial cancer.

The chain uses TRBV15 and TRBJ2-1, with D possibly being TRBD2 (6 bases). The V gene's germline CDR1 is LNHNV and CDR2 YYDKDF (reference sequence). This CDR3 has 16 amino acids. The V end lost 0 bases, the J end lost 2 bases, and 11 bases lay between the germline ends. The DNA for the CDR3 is TGTGCCACCAGCAGAGATGGGGACTCAGCCTACAATGAGCAGTTCTTC. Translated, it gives CATSRDGDSAYNEQFF.

CDR3 DNA sequence: TGCAGCGTTGACGGTTACCCCAGGGAGTTCTTC. Protein sequence: CSVDGYPREFF. V usage is TRBV29-1 and J usage is TRBJ2-1; D is perhaps TRBD1 (5 bases). The germline V and J ends were trimmed by 3 bases and 14 bases, with 14 bases remaining between them. Germline assignment: CDR1 SQVTM and CDR2 ANQGSEA. The CDR3 covers 11 residues.

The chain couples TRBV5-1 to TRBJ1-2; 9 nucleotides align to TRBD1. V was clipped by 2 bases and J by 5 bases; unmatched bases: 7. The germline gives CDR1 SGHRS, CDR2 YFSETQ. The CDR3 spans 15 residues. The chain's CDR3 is CASSLTPGTGYGYTF. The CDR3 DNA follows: TGCGCCAGCAGCTTAACCCCCGGGACAGGGTATGGCTACACCTTC.

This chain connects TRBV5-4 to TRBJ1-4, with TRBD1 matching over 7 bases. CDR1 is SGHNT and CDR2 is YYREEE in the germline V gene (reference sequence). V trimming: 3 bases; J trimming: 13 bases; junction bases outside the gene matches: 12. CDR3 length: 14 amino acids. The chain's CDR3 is CASSWGTELNGLFF. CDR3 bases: TGTGCCAGCAGCTGGGGGACAGAACTAAATGGACTGTTTTTT.

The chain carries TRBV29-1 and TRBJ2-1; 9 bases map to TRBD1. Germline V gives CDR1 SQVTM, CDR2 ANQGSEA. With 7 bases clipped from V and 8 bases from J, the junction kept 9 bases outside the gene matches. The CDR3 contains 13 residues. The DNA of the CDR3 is TGCAGCGCGGAGGACAGGGGATTCGATGAGCAGTTCTTC. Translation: CSAEDRGFDEQFF.

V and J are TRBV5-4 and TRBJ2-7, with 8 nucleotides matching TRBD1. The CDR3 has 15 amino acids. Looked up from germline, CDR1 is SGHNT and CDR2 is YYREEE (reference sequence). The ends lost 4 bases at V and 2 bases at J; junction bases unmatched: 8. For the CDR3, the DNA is TGTGCCAGCAGCATAGACAGGGGCCCAACCTACGAGCAGTACTTC. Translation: CASSIDRGPTYEQYF. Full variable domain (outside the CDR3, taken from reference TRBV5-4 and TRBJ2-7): ETGVTQSPTHLIKTRGQQVTLRCSSQSGHNTVSWYQQALGQGPQFIFQYYREEENGRGNFPPRFSGLQFPNYSSELNVNALELDDSALYLCASSIDRGPTYEQYFGPGTRLTVT.

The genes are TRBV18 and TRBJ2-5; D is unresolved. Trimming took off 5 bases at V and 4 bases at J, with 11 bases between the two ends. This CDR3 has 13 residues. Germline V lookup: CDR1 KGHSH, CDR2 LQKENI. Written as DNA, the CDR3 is TGTGCCAGCTCATCAACCCTCGGAGAGACCCAGTACTTC. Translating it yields CASSSTLGETQYF.

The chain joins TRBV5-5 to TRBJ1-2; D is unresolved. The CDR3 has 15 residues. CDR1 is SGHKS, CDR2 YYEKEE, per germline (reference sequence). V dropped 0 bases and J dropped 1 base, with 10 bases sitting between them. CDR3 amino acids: CASSLEAGLNYGYTF. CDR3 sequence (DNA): TGTGCCAGCAGCTTGGAGGCAGGACTTAACTATGGCTACACCTTC.

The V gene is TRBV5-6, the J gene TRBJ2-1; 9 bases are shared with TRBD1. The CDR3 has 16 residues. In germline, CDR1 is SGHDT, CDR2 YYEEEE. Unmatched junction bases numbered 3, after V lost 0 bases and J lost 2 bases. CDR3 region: CASSLGGQGTYNEQFF. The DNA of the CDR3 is TGTGCCAGCAGCTTGGGGGGACAGGGCACCTACAATGAGCAGTTCTTC.

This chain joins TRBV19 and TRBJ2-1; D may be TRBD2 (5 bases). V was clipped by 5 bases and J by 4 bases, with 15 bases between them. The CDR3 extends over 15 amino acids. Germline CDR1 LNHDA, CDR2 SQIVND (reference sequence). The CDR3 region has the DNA TGTGCCAGTAGTGGAACGCTAGCTGGATACAATGAGCAGTTCTTC. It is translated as CASSGTLAGYNEQFF.

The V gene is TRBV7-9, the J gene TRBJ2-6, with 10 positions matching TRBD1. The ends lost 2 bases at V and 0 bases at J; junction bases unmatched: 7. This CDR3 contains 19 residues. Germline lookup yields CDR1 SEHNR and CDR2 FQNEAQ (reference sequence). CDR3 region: CASSLYGTGDFSGANVLTF. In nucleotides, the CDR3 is TGTGCCAGCAGCTTATATGGGACAGGGGATTTCTCTGGGGCCAACGTCCTGACTTTC.

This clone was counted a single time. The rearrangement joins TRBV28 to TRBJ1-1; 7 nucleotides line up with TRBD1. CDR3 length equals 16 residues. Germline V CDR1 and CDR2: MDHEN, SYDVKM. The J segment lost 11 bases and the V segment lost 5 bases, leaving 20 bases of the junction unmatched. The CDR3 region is CASSLPGQRLGLNAFF. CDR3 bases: TGTGCCAGCAGTCTTCCGGGACAGCGACTAGGCCTCAACGCTTTCTTT.

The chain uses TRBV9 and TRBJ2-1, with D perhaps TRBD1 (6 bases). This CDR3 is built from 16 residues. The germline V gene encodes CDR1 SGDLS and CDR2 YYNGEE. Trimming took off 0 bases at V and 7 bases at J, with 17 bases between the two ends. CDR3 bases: TGTGCCAGCAGCGTAGCATCCAGGGGTCGGCAAAATGAGCAGTTCTTC. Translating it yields CASSVASRGRQNEQFF.

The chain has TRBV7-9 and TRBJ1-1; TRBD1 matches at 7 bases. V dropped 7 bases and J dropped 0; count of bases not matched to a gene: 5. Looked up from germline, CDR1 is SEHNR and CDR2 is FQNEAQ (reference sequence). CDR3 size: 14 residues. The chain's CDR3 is CASTEGAVNTEAFF. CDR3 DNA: TGTGCCAGCACCGAGGGGGCCGTGAACACTGAAGCTTTCTTT.

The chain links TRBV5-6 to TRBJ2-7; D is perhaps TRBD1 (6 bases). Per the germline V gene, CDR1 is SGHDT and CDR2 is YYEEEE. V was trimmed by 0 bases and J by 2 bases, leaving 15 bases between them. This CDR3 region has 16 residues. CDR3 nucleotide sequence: TGTGCCAGCAGCTTGGTCCCATCCGGACAGCCCTACGAGCAGTACTTC. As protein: CASSLVPSGQPYEQYF.

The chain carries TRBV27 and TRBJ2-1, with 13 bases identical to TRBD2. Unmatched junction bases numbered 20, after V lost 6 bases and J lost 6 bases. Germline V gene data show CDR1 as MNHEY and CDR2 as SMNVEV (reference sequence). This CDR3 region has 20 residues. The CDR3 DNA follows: TGTGCCAGCAGCCCTGGCCCCCCCGGACTAGCGGGGGCCCGAAGCAATGAGCAGTTCTTC. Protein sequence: CASSPGPPGLAGARSNEQFF.